The present T cell receptor beta chain was sequenced within a study of blood T cells in healthy people across ages. This clonotype was seen a handful of times. The CDR3 is made up of 18 amino acids. Germline trimming cut 5 bases from V and 7 bases from J; bases unmatched to any gene: 15. The germline V gene has CDR1 SGHTA and CDR2 FQGNSA. The authors ran a second PCR of about 7 to 11 cycles using a sample-barcoded 5' primer and a J-beta primer mix. Via MiXCR, TCRdb re-called the 5' RACE reads, giving one row per CDR3 protein. The sample contains 450,000 to 600,000 distinct CDR3 sequences, around 27% of which appear only once. These data were likewise used in another study, on T cells of mothers and their children.

The chain couples TRBV7-2 to TRBJ2-2, with TRBD2 identical over 11 bases. The material sequenced was blood. This clonotype was obtained from a boy younger than 10 in good health. CDR3 in amino acids: CASSPSLKLAGEIGELFF. The CDR3 DNA is TGTGCCAGCAGCCCTTCTCTAAAACTAGCGGGGGAGATCGGGGAGCTGTTTTTT.